Listed below are T cell receptor beta chains from one sample, sequenced in a study of OX40 agonist ivuxolimab in advanced cancers. The data were produced by immunoSEQ multiplex PCR, yet TCRdb's version contains in-frame clones alone and is incomplete. The repertoire consists of about 55,000 clones, with roughly 86% occurring once and the leading ten covering more than 1%. Sequencing used CD4+ or CD8+ T cells sorted from blood, obtained in a trial of the OX40 agonist ivuxolimab. The receptors stem from an adult with an advanced solid tumor such as melanoma, head and neck, liver or kidney cancer. CDR3s include the opening cysteine and the closing phenylalanine or tryptophan. The order of the fields is clone size, J gene, D gene, V gene, CDR3 length, CDR3 protein, CDR3 DNA. The D gene is left open where the match is weak. Clone sizes are given selectively: once, few, many, or a class where the clone is expanded.

>NA|TRBJ2-5|NA|TRBV5-5|12
CASSSGPETQYF
TGTGCCAGCAGCTCGGGGCCGGAGACCCAGTACTTC
>NA|TRBJ1-2|NA|TRBV7-2|11
CASSPVDGYTF
TGTGCCAGCAGCCCCGTGGATGGCTACACCTTC
>few|TRBJ1-1|NA|TRBV9|13
CASSVEAGAEAFF
TGTGCCAGCAGCGTAGAAGCAGGGGCTGAAGCTTTCTTT
>few|TRBJ1-1|NA|TRBV11-3|14
CASSLDSSNAEAFF
TGTGCCAGCAGCTTAGATTCGTCCAACGCTGAAGCTTTCTTT
>once|TRBJ1-1|NA|TRBV5-4|12
CASSVGPTEAFF
TGTGCCAGCAGCGTGGGACCCACTGAAGCTTTCTTT
>NA|TRBJ1-5|TRBD1|TRBV19|14
CASSGTGGGQPQHF
TGTGCCAGTAGCGGGACAGGGGGAGGACAGCCCCAGCATTTT
>NA|TRBJ1-6|NA|TRBV28|15
CASSPLDARNSPLHF
TGTGCCAGCAGTCCCCTGGACGCCAGAAATTCACCCCTCCACTTT
>few|TRBJ1-4|NA|TRBV4-1|13
CASSQSAGEKLFF
TGCGCCAGCAGCCAATCGGCAGGGGAAAAACTGTTTTTT
>NA|TRBJ2-5|NA|TRBV7-6|14
CASSYPGGTETQYF
TGTGCCAGCAGCTACCCGGGCGGTACAGAGACCCAGTACTTC
>NA|TRBJ2-7|NA|TRBV27|14
CASSLYREADEQYF
TGTGCCAGCAGTTTATACAGGGAGGCGGACGAGCAGTACTTC
>NA|TRBJ2-6|NA|TRBV6-5|14
CASNKSSGANVLTF
TGTGCCAGCAACAAGAGCTCTGGGGCCAACGTCCTGACTTTC
>NA|TRBJ2-1|TRBD1|TRBV2|16
CASRRLRDRSSNEQFF
TGTGCCAGCAGGCGCCTCCGGGACAGATCTTCCAATGAGCAGTTCTTC
>NA|TRBJ1-5|NA|TRBV28|14
CASSLGGEGQPQHF
TGTGCCAGCAGCCTAGGGGGAGAAGGTCAGCCCCAGCATTTT
>NA|TRBJ1-6|TRBD1|TRBV14|15
CASSQTTGGRSPLHF
TGTGCCAGCAGCCAAACGACAGGGGGTCGGTCACCCCTCCACTTT
>NA|TRBJ1-1|TRBD1|TRBV30|18
CAGKGVGALTGRSTEAFF
TGTGCCGGAAAGGGGGTAGGGGCCCTGACAGGGAGGAGCACTGAAGCTTTCTTT
>NA|TRBJ2-1|TRBD2|TRBV27|16
CASSQAGESSYNEQFF
TGTGCCAGCAGTCAAGCGGGGGAGAGCTCCTACAATGAGCAGTTCTTC
>once|TRBJ2-1|NA|TRBV4-3|13
CASSQDFRDEQFF
TGCGCCAGCAGCCAAGATTTCCGTGATGAGCAGTTCTTC
>NA|TRBJ2-1|TRBD1|TRBV7-9|14
CASSSGQGYNEQFF
TGTGCCAGCAGCTCTGGACAGGGGTACAATGAGCAGTTCTTC
>NA|TRBJ2-4|TRBD2|TRBV11-2|18
CASSLATSGRIAKNIQYF
TGTGCCAGCAGCTTAGCGACTAGCGGGAGGATAGCCAAAAACATTCAGTACTTC
>once|TRBJ2-1|TRBD1|TRBV7-9|15
CASSQRTGFNNEQFF
TGTGCCAGCAGCCAACGGACAGGGTTTAATAATGAGCAGTTCTTC
>few|TRBJ2-2|TRBD2|TRBV29-1|17
CSVPGLAGVFTTGELFF
TGCAGCGTTCCGGGACTAGCGGGAGTCTTCACCACCGGGGAGCTGTTTTTT
>NA|TRBJ2-2|TRBD2|TRBV12-5|20
CASGWGHRLAGGPGTGELFF
TGTGCTAGTGGTTGGGGCCACCGACTAGCGGGAGGGCCGGGCACCGGGGAGCTGTTTTTT
>NA|TRBJ2-7|NA|TRBV5-6|13
CASSLGSGYEQYF
TGTGCCAGCAGCCTGGGCTCAGGGTACGAGCAGTACTTC
>once|TRBJ2-5|NA|TRBV7-2|16
CASSLRVRGYQETQYF
TGTGCCAGCAGCTTAAGGGTTAGGGGGTACCAAGAGACCCAGTACTTC
>NA|TRBJ2-3|NA|TRBV10-1|14
CASSEAYSTDTQYF
TGCGCCAGCAGTGAAGCATATTCCACAGATACGCAGTATTTT
>NA|TRBJ1-1|NA|TRBV27|13
CASSGDKPTEAFF
TGTGCCAGCAGTGGGGACAAACCAACTGAAGCTTTCTTT
>NA|TRBJ2-2|NA|TRBV5-1|13
CASSLGGTGELFF
TGCGCCAGCAGCCTAGGGGGCACCGGGGAGCTGTTTTTT
>NA|TRBJ1-1|NA|TRBV19|14
CASSIDRLNTEAFF
TGTGCCAGTAGTATAGACAGACTGAACACTGAAGCTTTCTTT
>NA|TRBJ1-1|NA|TRBV5-4|14
CASSLGTGGTEAFF
TGTGCCAGCAGCTTGGGGACGGGTGGGACTGAAGCTTTCTTT
>NA|TRBJ2-7|TRBD2|TRBV30|14
CAWSESSGSGEQYF
TGTGCCTGGAGTGAGTCTAGCGGGAGTGGCGAGCAGTACTTC
>once|TRBJ1-5|TRBD1|TRBV7-8|15
CASSLASTGEQPQHF
TGTGCCAGCAGCTTAGCTTCGACAGGGGAACAGCCCCAGCATTTT
>NA|TRBJ2-3|TRBD2|TRBV28|16
CASSSSASGKADTQYF
TGTGCCAGCAGTTCCTCGGCTAGCGGGAAGGCAGATACGCAGTATTTT
>NA|TRBJ1-2|NA|TRBV6-5|13
CASSRQVNYGYTF
TGTGCCAGCAGTCGACAGGTCAACTATGGCTACACCTTC
>NA|TRBJ2-1|NA|TRBV2|16
CASKLRTGLSYNEQFF
TGTGCCAGCAAACTACGAACTGGACTCTCCTACAATGAGCAGTTCTTC
>NA|TRBJ2-7|TRBD2|TRBV5-4|16
CASRSGTSGRAVEQYF
TGTGCCAGCAGATCCGGGACTAGCGGGAGGGCAGTCGAGCAGTACTTC
>NA|TRBJ1-1|NA|TRBV11-2|18
CASSPEVWGSRMNTEAFF
TGTGCCAGCAGCCCCGAGGTATGGGGGTCACGTATGAACACTGAAGCTTTCTTT
>NA|TRBJ2-5|NA|TRBV9|14
CASSPNPDGETQYF
TGTGCCAGCAGCCCGAACCCGGACGGAGAGACCCAGTACTTC
>NA|TRBJ1-3|NA|TRBV11-2|12
CASSKPGNTIYF
TGTGCCAGCAGCAAGCCTGGAAACACCATATATTTT
>NA|TRBJ2-3|NA|TRBV2|16
CASTKTALGPTDTQYF
TGTGCCAGCACCAAAACCGCCCTCGGTCCCACAGATACGCAGTATTTT
>NA|TRBJ2-7|NA|TRBV6-1|14
CASSRVPRAYEQYF
TGTGCCAGCAGCCGGGTCCCCCGGGCCTACGAGCAGTACTTC
>NA|TRBJ1-4|NA|TRBV5-1|14
CASSLIGRNEKLFF
TGCGCCAGCAGCTTGATAGGCAGAAATGAAAAACTGTTTTTT
>NA|TRBJ1-5|NA|TRBV7-2|13
CASSLGGGQPQHF
TGTGCCAGCAGCTTAGGTGGGGGACAGCCCCAGCATTTT
>once|TRBJ1-5|NA|TRBV28|13
CASTGSKEQPQHF
TGTGCCAGCACGGGGTCTAAGGAGCAGCCCCAGCATTTT